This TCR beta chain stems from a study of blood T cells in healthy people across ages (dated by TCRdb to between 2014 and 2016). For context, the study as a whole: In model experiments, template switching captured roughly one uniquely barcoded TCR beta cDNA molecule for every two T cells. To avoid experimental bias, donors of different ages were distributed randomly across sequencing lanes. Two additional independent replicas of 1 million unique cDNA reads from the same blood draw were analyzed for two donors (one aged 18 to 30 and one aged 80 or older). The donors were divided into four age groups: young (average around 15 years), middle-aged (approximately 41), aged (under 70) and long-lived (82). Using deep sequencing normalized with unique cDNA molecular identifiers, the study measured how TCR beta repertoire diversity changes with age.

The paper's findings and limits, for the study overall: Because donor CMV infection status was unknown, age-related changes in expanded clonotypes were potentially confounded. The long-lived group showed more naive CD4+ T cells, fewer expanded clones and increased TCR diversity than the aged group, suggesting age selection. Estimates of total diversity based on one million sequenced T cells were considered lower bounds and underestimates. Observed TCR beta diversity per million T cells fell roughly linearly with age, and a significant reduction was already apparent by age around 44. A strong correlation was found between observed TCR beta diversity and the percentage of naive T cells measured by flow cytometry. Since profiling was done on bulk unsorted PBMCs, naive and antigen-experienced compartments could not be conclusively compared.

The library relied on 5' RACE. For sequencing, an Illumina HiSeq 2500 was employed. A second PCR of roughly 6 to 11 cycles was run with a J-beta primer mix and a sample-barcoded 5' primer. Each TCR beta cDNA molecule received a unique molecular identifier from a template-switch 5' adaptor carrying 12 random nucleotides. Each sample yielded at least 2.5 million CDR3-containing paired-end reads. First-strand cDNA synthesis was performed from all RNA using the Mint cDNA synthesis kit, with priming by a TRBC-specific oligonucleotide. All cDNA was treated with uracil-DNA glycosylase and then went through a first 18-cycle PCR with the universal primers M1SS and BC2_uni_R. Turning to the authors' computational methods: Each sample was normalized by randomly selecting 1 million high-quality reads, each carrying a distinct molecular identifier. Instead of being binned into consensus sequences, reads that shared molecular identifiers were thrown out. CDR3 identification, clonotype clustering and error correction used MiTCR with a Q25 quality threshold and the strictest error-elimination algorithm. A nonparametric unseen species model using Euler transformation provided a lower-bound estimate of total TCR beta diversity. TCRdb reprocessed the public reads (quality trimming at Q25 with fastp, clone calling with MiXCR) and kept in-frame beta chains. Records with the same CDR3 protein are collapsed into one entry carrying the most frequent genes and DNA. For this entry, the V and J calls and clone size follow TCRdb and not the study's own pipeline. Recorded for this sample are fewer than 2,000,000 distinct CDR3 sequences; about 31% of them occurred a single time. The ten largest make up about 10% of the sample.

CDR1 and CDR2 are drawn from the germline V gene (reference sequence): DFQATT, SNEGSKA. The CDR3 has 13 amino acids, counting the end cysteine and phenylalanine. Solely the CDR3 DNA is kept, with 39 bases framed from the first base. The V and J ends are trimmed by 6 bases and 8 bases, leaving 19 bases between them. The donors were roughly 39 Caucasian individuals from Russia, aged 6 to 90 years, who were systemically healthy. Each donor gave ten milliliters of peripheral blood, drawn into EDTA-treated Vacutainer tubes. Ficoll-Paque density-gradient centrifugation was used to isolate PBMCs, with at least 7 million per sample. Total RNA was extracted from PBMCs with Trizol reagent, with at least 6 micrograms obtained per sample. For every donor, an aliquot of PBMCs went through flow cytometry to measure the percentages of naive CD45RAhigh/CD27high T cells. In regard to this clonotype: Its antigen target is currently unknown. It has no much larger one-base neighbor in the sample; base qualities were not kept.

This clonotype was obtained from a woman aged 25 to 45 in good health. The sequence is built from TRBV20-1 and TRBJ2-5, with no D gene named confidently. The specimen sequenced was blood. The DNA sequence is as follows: TGCAGTGCCCAATTCGACCGCGGAAGAACCCAGTACTTC. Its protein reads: CSAQFDRGRTQYF.